This record covers a single T cell receptor (beta chain). The specificity of this receptor is unknown. Base qualities are not provided; no much larger clone lies one nucleotide away. Enrolling through a virtual design, the prospective study's participants ranged in age from roughly 18 to 100 years and lived across 24 United States geographic areas. To assign participants to cohorts, the prospective study relied on clinical history that participants themselves reported in a screening survey and a study questionnaire. In the prospective study, whole blood, serum and a nasopharyngeal or oropharyngeal swab were collected from each participant by mobile phlebotomists. Over a roughly 2-month period, participants in the prospective study had the option of providing additional blood draws and questionnaires. Before DNA extraction, prospective study blood samples were shipped either frozen or at room temperature.

These data are taken from a study of blood T cell repertoires in COVID-19 (dated by TCRdb to the early 2020s). The study in broad terms: Samples from collaborators originated in the United States, Italy and Spain and spanned both the acute and convalescent phases of COVID-19. Nearly every sample came with metadata listing a de-identified subject ID, COVID-19 status, age in years and sex. Samples came from the ongoing ImmuneRACE study (first 160 participants) plus 1,254 subjects from 6 global collaborators. A freely available public database, intended as a resource for researchers studying the immune response to SARS-CoV-2, is where the repertoires were released. Deeply sampled blood TCRbeta repertoires from subjects exposed to, actively infected with, or recovered from COVID-19 were included in the dataset. The material from the prospective study consisted of cDNA or gDNA derived from T cells, B-cell-depleted T cells, or PBMCs. Where available, HLA class I and class II types were taken from metadata supplied by the sample provider and were not determined by assay-based typing. On the study overall, not on this receptor specifically: The amount of clinical and demographic metadata varied by source and participant and was provided uncurated.

The immunoSEQ Assay, a bias-controlled multiplex PCR, was used to amplify TCRbeta CDR3 regions from genomic DNA. Per the source publication's procedure: The number of nucleated cells in each sample was estimated from the amplification of reference gene primers within the assay. Sequence reads were collapsed and filtered to measure the absolute abundance of every unique TCRbeta CDR3 rearrangement. Productive Simpson clonality was computed per sample as the square root of Simpson's diversity index over productive rearrangements. In its TCRdb copy, this immuneACCESS table keeps in-frame sequences only and misses some clones. Where compared with another copy, unresolved V genes explain less than half of these, and the others have no known cause. The V and J calls and clone size were taken over from that table, and D and trimming were inferred from the DNA. Recorded for this sample are about 270,000 clones; about 90% of them occurred a single time. The top ten clones comprise roughly 4.3% of the sample.

This clonotype originated in a woman aged 25 to 39 with acute COVID-19. The sequenced sample was PBMCs or T cells enriched from blood (not recorded which).

The CDR3 region: CASSLLTGGQGELFF. The nucleotide sequence is TGTGCCAGCAGCCTCCTGACAGGGGGGCAGGGGGAGCTGTTTTTT. Rearrangement joined TRBV7-8 to TRBJ2-2; the central 9 bases match TRBD1. Trimming accounts for 5 bases at V and 8 bases at J, while the number of junction bases matched to no gene is 9. CDR1 SGHVS and CDR2 FQNEAQ are derived from the germline V gene. The CDR3, cysteine through phenylalanine, is 15 amino acids long. The CDR3 DNA has 45 bases and is translated from base 1.